This T cell receptor (beta chain) derives from a study of brain T cells in children with intractable seizures. Here immunoSEQ multiplex PCR was the method, and the copy in TCRdb shows in-frame clones only, minus some. Here the sample spans tens of thousands of clones, about 93% being singletons. Overall study findings and caveats: Absence of clones before surgery may stem from lower sequencing depth. Only CDR3 sequence similarity suggested viral specificity, without known HCMV serostatus.

The CDR3 has 14 residues. Germline V lookup: CDR1 MDHEN, CDR2 SYDVKM. Surgery cases with the highest brain T cell transcript signatures were chosen for sequencing. At least one anti-epileptic drug was given before surgery. Remarks on this clone: The antigen remains unidentified. Mismatch with germline at one junction end may stem from a read error.

The origin of this receptor is a boy younger than two with tuberous sclerosis and intractable seizures. The sample in question was peripheral blood, obtained at surgery. The chain combines TRBV28 with TRBJ2-7; TRBD2 aligns across 9 bases. CDR3 sequence (DNA): TGTGCCAGCAGAATAGCGGGGGCCTCCCACGAGCAGTACTTC. Its protein product is CASRIAGASHEQYF.